These 6 T cell receptor beta chains share one sample of origin, sequenced in a study of shared clonotypes between healthy human individuals. Clones were read by immunoSEQ multiplex PCR, and TCRdb kept only the in-frame ones, dropping some. The table has approximately 500,000 clones, about 85% seen once. Sequencing used PBMCs. Receptors originate from a woman aged 40-49 years in good health. Some clones in this sample may be carry-over from other donors' samples.

The chain has TRBV28 and TRBJ1-1; D is perhaps TRBD1 (6 bases). The germline gives CDR1 MDHEN, CDR2 SYDVKM. V was shortened by 8 bases and J by 0 bases, with 13 bases between the two germline ends. The CDR3 is 14 residues long. For the CDR3, the DNA is TGTGCCAGCCGAGGGGGGCCCATGAACACTGAAGCTTTCTTT. It specifies CASRGGPMNTEAFF.

The count of this clone is one. The rearrangement uses TRBV18 and TRBJ2-7, with D maybe TRBD1 (5 bases). Trimming stripped 3 bases from V and 4 bases from J, with 16 bases between. The CDR3 loop spans 15 amino acids. CDR1 and CDR2 from the germline V gene are KGHSH and LQKENI. The CDR3 bases are TGTGCCAGCTCACCGTTTCAGGGCTCGCCTTACGAGCAGTACTTC. This sequence encodes CASSPFQGSPYEQYF.

The chain couples TRBV11-2 to TRBJ2-1, with D tentatively TRBD2 (6 bases). The ends were cut back, 1 base at V and 9 bases at J, with 16 bases in the middle. This CDR3 comprises 15 residues. The germline gives CDR1 SGHAT, CDR2 FQNNGV. The chain's CDR3 is CASSLVRGLGLEQFF. CDR3 DNA: TGTGCCAGCAGCTTAGTGCGGGGATTGGGCCTTGAGCAGTTCTTC.

This clone was detected only a few times. It is likely a read error: a sequence one base away is far more abundant. In the same sample, other DNA sequences code for this CDR3. V usage is TRBV30 and J usage is TRBJ1-2, with unresolved D. CDR1 and CDR2 (germline): GTSNPN, SVGIG (reference sequence). Trimming took 0 bases from V and 5 from J, leaving 7 bases between them. This CDR3 comprises 12 residues. CDR3 in amino acids: CAWSVGGYGYTF. The CDR3 DNA sequence: TGTGCCTGGAGTGTAGGTGGTTATGGCTACACCTTC.

With regard to this clone: A far larger clone is just one base off, so this is likely a read error. This rearrangement joins TRBV5-6 to TRBJ1-2, with a weak D call TRBD1 (5 bases). With 4 bases removed from V and 4 bases from J, the gap between germline ends came to 11 bases. CDR1 and CDR2 (germline): SGHDT, YYEEEE. The CDR3 is 13 amino acids. The CDR3 sequence is CASSTRQIYGYTF. The CDR3, as DNA: TGTGCCAGCAGCACGCGACAGATCTATGGCTACACCTTC.

The chain combines TRBV5-6 with TRBJ1-5; 7 nucleotides agree with TRBD1. Germline V gene sequence: CDR1 SGHDT, CDR2 YYEEEE. The CDR3 sequence is 15 residues long. Trimming at V came to 3 bases and at J to 4 bases, leaving 7 bases not matched to a gene. The CDR3 region is CASSWGTAKNQPQHF. For the CDR3, the DNA is TGTGCCAGCAGCTGGGGGACAGCTAAGAATCAGCCCCAGCATTTT.